The 22 T cell receptor beta chains listed next were all sequenced from one sample in a study of blood T cell repertoires in COVID-19. The repertoire was sequenced with immunoSEQ multiplex PCR; TCRdb's copy has only in-frame clones and lacks some. The table shows about 140,000 clones, with 84% occurring only once. The sample taken for sequencing was PBMCs or T cells enriched from blood (not recorded which). Receptors originate from a man aged 35 to 55 with acute COVID-19.

Only one count was recorded for this clone. The rearrangement joins TRBV27 to TRBJ1-2, with D unclear. Germline assignment: CDR1 MNHEY and CDR2 SMNVEV (reference sequence). The germline V and J ends were trimmed by 3 bases and 4 bases, with 9 bases remaining between them. This CDR3 spans 13 amino acids. The CDR3 spells CASSFRSGYGYTF. CDR3 in DNA: TGTGCCAGCAGTTTCAGGTCTGGCTATGGCTACACCTTC.

The rearrangement uses TRBV5-6 and TRBJ2-2; tentatively, D is TRBD2 (5 bases). Germline values: CDR1 SGHDT, CDR2 YYEEEE. This CDR3 has 14 residues. V lost 4 bases, J lost 6 bases, and 13 bases lay in between. The DNA of the CDR3 is TGTGCCAGCAGCCTCGGTCGGGGTGCCGGGGAGCTGTTTTTT. Its translation: CASSLGRGAGELFF.

This clone was seen only a few times. The V and J genes are TRBV19 and TRBJ2-2, with 8 positions matching TRBD1. The CDR3 has 16 residues. Germline CDR1 is LNHDA and CDR2 is SQIVND (reference sequence). Trimming at V came to 6 bases and at J to 3 bases, leaving 9 bases not matched to a gene. CDR3 in amino acids: CASSDTGTGDTGELFF. The CDR3 region has the DNA TGTGCCAGTAGCGATACCGGGACAGGAGACACCGGGGAGCTGTTTTTT.

The chain links TRBV5-4 to TRBJ1-1, with 8 bases fitting TRBD1. This CDR3 comprises 15 residues. After removal of 5 bases from V and 1 base from J, the junction contained 7 bases not matched to a gene. Per germline, CDR1 SGHNT and CDR2 YYREEE (reference sequence). The CDR3 region is CASRPDRGGNTEAFF. DNA for the CDR3: TGTGCCAGCAGGCCCGACAGGGGAGGGAACACTGAAGCTTTCTTT.

The sample holds a few counts of this clone. The rearrangement uses TRBV5-6 and TRBJ2-3; D not certain. The V end lost 5 bases, the J end lost 5 bases, and 9 bases lay between the germline ends. This CDR3 comprises 12 residues. The germline V gene has CDR1 SGHDT and CDR2 YYEEEE. This chain's CDR3 is CASSRVRDTQYF. The DNA of the CDR3 is TGTGCCAGCAGTCGGGTGCGAGATACGCAGTATTTT.

The chain combines TRBV3-1 (or the pseudogene TRBV3-2) with TRBJ1-5, with D unresolved. Germline V gives CDR1 LGHDT, CDR2 YNNKEL (reference sequence). This CDR3 spans 13 amino acids. Trimming pared 1 base from V and 4 bases from J, leaving 5 bases between. CDR3 in amino acids: CASSQVFNQPQHF. Here the CDR3 DNA reads TGTGCCAGCAGCCAAGTCTTTAATCAGCCCCAGCATTTT.

J is TRBJ2-1 and V is TRBV6-6; D remains ambiguous. Trimming took 5 bases from V and 4 from J, leaving 15 bases between them. CDR3 size: 15 residues. Germline V gives CDR1 MNHNY, CDR2 SVGAGI (reference sequence). This CDR3 reads CASSVKAYGYNEQFF. CDR3 DNA: TGTGCCAGCAGTGTCAAAGCGTATGGATACAATGAGCAGTTCTTC.

The rearrangement uses TRBV24-1 and TRBJ2-3; the match to TRBD2 covers 11 bases. V was clipped by 6 bases and J by 2 bases; unmatched bases: 6. CDR1 is KGHDR and CDR2 is SFDVKD in the germline V gene. The CDR3 contains 16 residues. The CDR3 nucleotides are TGTGCCACCAGTTTCTCTAGCGGGGGGATCACAGATACGCAGTATTTT. The encoded protein is CATSFSSGGITDTQYF.

The chain uses TRBV5-1 and TRBJ1-3; tentative D call: TRBD1 (5 bases). Looked up from germline, CDR1 is SGHRS and CDR2 is YFSETQ. The ends were cut back, 7 bases at V and 0 bases at J, with 8 bases in the middle. CDR3 length: 13 residues. CDR3 DNA: TGCGCCAGCCGGGGGTTCTCTGGAAACACCATATATTTT. Translating it yields CASRGFSGNTIYF.

The chain combines TRBV4-3 with TRBJ2-1; TRBD2 aligns across 9 bases. The CDR3 spans 14 residues. Germline lookup yields CDR1 LGHNA and CDR2 YSLEER. Losses at the gene ends were 0 bases for V and 13 bases for J; bases not matched to a gene: 7. CDR3 nucleotides: TGCGCCAGCAGCCAAGATCTTGAAGCGGGGGGCCAGTTCTTC. Protein sequence: CASSQDLEAGGQFF.

The chain links TRBV19 to TRBJ2-2, with 14 bases fitting TRBD2. Germline V gene data show CDR1 as LNHDA and CDR2 as SQIVND (reference sequence). The CDR3 spans 19 residues. J gave up 2 bases and V 5 bases, and 10 bases lay outside the gene matches. This CDR3 reads CASSPPGLAGAYNTGELFF. The CDR3 nucleotides read TGTGCCAGTAGTCCTCCGGGACTAGCGGGAGCTTACAACACCGGGGAGCTGTTTTTT.

The chain links TRBV11-2 to TRBJ2-3; TRBD1 matches 7 bases. The V and J ends lost 5 bases and 3 bases, in that order; junction bases with no gene match: 8. The CDR3 has 15 residues. Germline V gene data show CDR1 as SGHAT and CDR2 as FQNNGV. CDR3 sequence: CASSTRTGQTDTQYF. Written as DNA, the CDR3 is TGTGCCAGCAGCACCAGGACAGGTCAAACAGATACGCAGTATTTT. The complete variable domain, with remaining parts taken from reference TRBV11-2 and TRBJ2-3, reads EAGVAQSPRYKIIEKRQSVAFWCNPISGHATLYWYQQILGQGPKLLIQFQNNGVVDDSQLPKDRFSAERLKGVDSTLKIQPAKLEDSAVYLCASSTRTGQTDTQYFGPGTRLTVL.

The chain links TRBV7-2 to TRBJ2-5, with TRBD2 as a possible D gene (6 bases). The CDR3 is 14 residues long. Trimming shortened V by 5 bases and J by 2 bases, and 12 bases separated the two germline ends. Looked up from germline, CDR1 is SGHTA and CDR2 is FQGNSA. The CDR3 sequence: CASSQTGTQETQYF. The CDR3 DNA reads TGTGCCAGCAGCCAGACCGGGACTCAAGAGACCCAGTACTTC.

This chain uses TRBV11-2 with TRBJ2-5; D gene unclear. The length of the CDR3 is 16 residues. The germline V and J ends were trimmed by 0 bases and 2 bases, with 13 bases remaining between them. The V gene's germline CDR1 is SGHAT and CDR2 FQNNGV. This chain's CDR3 is CASSLDPEATQETQYF. DNA for the CDR3: TGTGCCAGCAGCTTAGATCCCGAGGCTACACAAGAGACCCAGTACTTC.

The chain combines TRBV28 with TRBJ2-1; maybe TRBD2 (6 bases). CDR3 length: 15 residues. CDR1 and CDR2 (germline): MDHEN, SYDVKM. The ends were cut back, 6 bases at V and 2 bases at J, with 14 bases in the middle. CDR3 DNA: TGTGCCAGCAGGTTGCCGTCGGGGGCCTACAATGAGCAGTTCTTC. It is translated as CASRLPSGAYNEQFF.

J is TRBJ1-4 and V is TRBV4-2, with D possibly matching TRBD1 (5 bases). CDR3 size: 15 residues. Looked up from germline, CDR1 is LGHNA and CDR2 is YNFKEQ. V lost 0 bases, J lost 8 bases, and 13 bases lay in between. Here the CDR3 DNA reads TGTGCCAGCAGCCAAGATAGCGCGGGGACCGAAAAACTGTTTTTT. Translated: CASSQDSAGTEKLFF.

CDR3 DNA sequence: TGCGCCAGCAGCTTGGCCCTTGCCGGGACAGGGATGGGGGAGACCCAGTACTTC. Translating gives CASSLALAGTGMGETQYF. The chain employs TRBV5-1 and TRBJ2-5; 9 bases fit TRBD1. This CDR3 contains 18 residues. Trimming took 0 bases from V and 5 from J; bases not matched to a gene: 14. Germline loops: CDR1 SGHRS, CDR2 YFSETQ.

The chain links TRBV11-2 to TRBJ2-7; 10 bases map to TRBD2. The CDR3 spans 15 residues. CDR1 SGHAT and CDR2 FQNNGV come from the germline V gene. J gave up 3 bases and V 0 bases, and 2 bases lay outside the gene matches. DNA for the CDR3: TGTGCCAGCAGCTTAGATTGGACTAGCGGCTACGAGCAGTACTTC. Protein: CASSLDWTSGYEQYF.

The chain joins TRBV7-9 to TRBJ2-7, with TRBD1 matching over 10 bases. The CDR3 is 15 amino acids. CDR1 SEHNR and CDR2 FQNEAQ come from the germline V gene (reference sequence). The V and J ends lost 4 bases and 3 bases, in that order; junction bases with no gene match: 6. The CDR3 DNA is TGTGCCAGCAGCTCGGGGACAGGGGCCAACTACGAGCAGTACTTC. Encoded protein: CASSSGTGANYEQYF.

In this sample, this clone turned up once. One end of the junction does not line up with germline, which may come from a read error. The chain recombines TRBV3-1 (or the pseudogene TRBV3-2) with TRBJ2-7, with TRBD1 matching over 9 bases. The CDR3 runs 15 residues. The germline gives CDR1 LGHDT, CDR2 YNNKEL (reference sequence). Here the CDR3 reads CASSQAWTGDYGQYF. The DNA for the CDR3 is TGTGCCAGCAGCCAAGCCTGGACAGGGGACTACGGGCAGTACTTC.

This clone has just a few counts. The chain employs TRBV5-4 and TRBJ1-6; D uncertain. CDR1 SGHNT and CDR2 YYREEE come from the germline V gene (reference sequence). Trimming stripped 0 bases from V and 10 bases from J, with 8 bases between. CDR3 length: 13 residues. CDR3 nucleotide sequence: TGTGCCAGCAGCTTGGACAGATCCTCACCCCTCCACTTT. This translates into CASSLDRSSPLHF.

The genes are TRBV5-6 and TRBJ2-7; D is unclear. This CDR3 spans 14 amino acids. The V gene lost 0 bases and the J gene lost 4 bases, with 11 bases spanning the gap. From germline, CDR1 is SGHDT and CDR2 YYEEEE. The CDR3 region is CASSLGDQDYEQYF. CDR3 DNA: TGTGCCAGCAGCTTGGGAGATCAAGATTACGAGCAGTACTTC.